This passage covers 5 T cell receptor beta chains from one sample sequenced in a study of radiotherapy plus CTLA-4 blockade in lung cancer. The repertoire was sequenced with immunoSEQ multiplex PCR; TCRdb's copy has only in-frame clones and lacks some. The sample comprises under 45,000 clones, approximately 79% of which are singletons, and about a quarter rests with the top ten. The source was peripheral blood, collected from a patient treated with radiotherapy plus ipilimumab. The receptors were sampled from a human donor with non-small cell lung cancer that progressed on radiotherapy plus ipilimumab.

This chain connects TRBV7-2 to TRBJ2-5; D might be TRBD2 (6 bases). CDR1 SGHTA and CDR2 FQGNSA come from the germline V gene. Trimming stripped 3 bases from V and 11 bases from J, with 16 bases between. The CDR3 runs 13 residues. The CDR3 loop is CASSFPGTREQYF. Here the CDR3 DNA reads TGTGCCAGCAGCTTCCCCGGGACTCGAGAGCAGTACTTC.

This clone was detected once. V and J are TRBV2 and TRBJ1-2, with D possibly TRBD1 on 5 matching bases. The CDR3 consists of 14 residues. Germline-derived CDR1 and CDR2 are SNHLY and FYNNEI. Trimming left V 1 base short and J 8 bases short, with 14 bases between. In nucleotides, the CDR3 is TGTGCCAGCAGTGAAGAGGGCAGGGTGGGAGGCTACACCTTC. The encoded protein is CASSEEGRVGGYTF.

The V gene is TRBV18, the J gene TRBJ1-3; D not certain. This CDR3 has 13 amino acids. CDR1 and CDR2 from the germline V gene are KGHSH and LQKENI. V dropped 0 bases and J dropped 4 bases, with 4 bases sitting between them. In DNA, the CDR3 is TGTGCCAGCTCACCACCCGGGGGAAACACCATATATTTT. Its translation: CASSPPGGNTIYF.

Here the CDR3 reads CASSISEGAHTYEQYF. The DNA of the CDR3 is TGTGCCAGTAGTATCTCGGAGGGGGCCCACACTTACGAGCAGTACTTC. The V call is TRBV19, the J call TRBJ2-7; a weak D match, TRBD1 (7 bases). Germline V gene sequence: CDR1 LNHDA, CDR2 SQIVND (reference sequence). CDR3 length: 16 amino acids. V dropped 3 bases and J dropped 4 bases, with 19 bases sitting between them.

This clone was counted a single time. The rearrangement uses TRBV15 and TRBJ1-2; 11 bases are a match to TRBD1. The V and J ends lost 0 bases and 7 bases, in that order; junction bases with no gene match: 4. The CDR3 runs to 15 residues. Looked up from germline, CDR1 is LNHNV and CDR2 is YYDKDF (reference sequence). The CDR3 nucleotides are TGTGCCACCAGCAGAGATGGGACAGGGGGTCGTGGCTACACCTTC. Its protein product is CATSRDGTGGRGYTF. The full variable domain, completed using reference TRBV15 and TRBJ1-2, is DAMVIQNPRYQVTQFGKPVTLSCSQTLNHNVMYWYQQKSSQAPKLLFHYYDKDFNNEADTPDNFQSRRPNTSFCFLDIRSPGLGDTAMYLCATSRDGTGGRGYTFGSGTRLTVV.